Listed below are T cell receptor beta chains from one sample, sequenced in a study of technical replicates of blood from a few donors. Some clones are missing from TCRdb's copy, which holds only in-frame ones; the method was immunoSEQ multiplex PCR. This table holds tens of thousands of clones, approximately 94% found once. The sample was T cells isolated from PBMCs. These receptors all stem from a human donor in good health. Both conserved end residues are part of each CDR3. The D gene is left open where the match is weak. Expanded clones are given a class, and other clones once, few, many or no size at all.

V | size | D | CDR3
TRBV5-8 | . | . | CASSLGQSYEQYF
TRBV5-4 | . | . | CASSLGSPRAYSNQPQHF
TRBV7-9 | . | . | CAHSTTPSEQYF
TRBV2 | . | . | CATTGLGDTQYF
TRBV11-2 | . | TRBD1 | CASTHPRGLTGELFF
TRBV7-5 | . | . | CVRSLVWASGRNLSTDTQYF
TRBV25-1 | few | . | CASSQVKDTEAFF
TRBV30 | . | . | CAWSLGDTSNSPLHF
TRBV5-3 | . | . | CASSQGRPGELFF
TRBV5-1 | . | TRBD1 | CASSSGGTGVRETQYF
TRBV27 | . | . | CASSLGREKTGELFF
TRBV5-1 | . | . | CASSLGGGTEAFF
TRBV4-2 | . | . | CASSQDRRVSYEQYF
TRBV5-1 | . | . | CASSSAGTVYNEQFF
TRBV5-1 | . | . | CASSYNRDQPQHF
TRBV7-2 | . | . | CASSLATQGYEQYF
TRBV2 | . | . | CASSEAVAGGNTEAFF
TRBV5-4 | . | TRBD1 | CASSTGQGNTEAFF
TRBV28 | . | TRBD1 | CASSLIFGTGNQPQHF
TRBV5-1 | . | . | CASSPSGSIETQYF
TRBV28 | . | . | CASSLTREGTEAFF
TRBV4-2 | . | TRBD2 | CASSLEGLAGGSKGYEQYF
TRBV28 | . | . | CASRRLQASSYEQYF
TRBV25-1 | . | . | CASSDGGGGTF
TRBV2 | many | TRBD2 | CASSEGTRLYYNEQFF
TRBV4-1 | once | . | CASSQEVSDQYNEQFF
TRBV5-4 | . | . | CASSLALGGVGETQYF
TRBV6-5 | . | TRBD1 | CASSYSGTGNEKLFF
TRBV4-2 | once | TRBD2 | CASSETSGNSYEQYF
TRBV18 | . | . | CASSSETREANEKLFF
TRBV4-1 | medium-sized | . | CASSQDRDYGYTF
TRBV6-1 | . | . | CASTDSIYEQYF
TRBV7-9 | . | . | CATLGGRGLAGELFF
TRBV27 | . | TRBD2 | CASSFLAGGPSTGELFF